Shown below are 29 T cell receptor beta chains from a single sample sequenced in a study of blood T cell repertoires in COVID-19. Assay used: immunoSEQ multiplex PCR; TCRdb lists only in-frame clones, some missing. The sample has 30,000 to 45,000 clones; approximately 90% are singletons. The specimen was peripheral blood. Receptors originate from a man aged 65 to 79 with acute or convalescent COVID-19.

The V gene is TRBV7-2, the J gene TRBJ2-7; D is perhaps TRBD2 (6 bases). Trimming shortened V by 1 base and J by 0 bases, and 7 bases separated the two germline ends. This CDR3 has 14 amino acids. Germline values: CDR1 SGHTA, CDR2 FQGNSA. The CDR3 region is CASSLGRGSYEQYF. In nucleotides, the CDR3 is TGTGCCAGCAGCTTAGGGCGGGGCTCCTACGAGCAGTACTTC.

This chain uses TRBV6-4 with TRBJ1-2; 9 positions match TRBD1. The CDR3 sequence is 14 residues long. Germline values: CDR1 MRHNA, CDR2 SNTAGT. Trimming removed 6 bases from V and 5 bases from J; junction bases left unmatched: 7. In DNA form, the CDR3 reads TGTGCCAGCAGCGCTAGACAGGGGGTATATGGCTACACCTTC. Translating it yields CASSARQGVYGYTF.

The genes are TRBV12-3 or TRBV12-4 and TRBJ1-5, with D possibly being TRBD1 (5 bases). V lost 5 bases and J 9 bases, leaving 11 bases between the germline ends. The CDR3 covers 12 residues. The CDR3 nucleotides read TGTGCCAGCAGTAGGGCCGGGGGGCCCCAGCATTTT. The encoded protein is CASSRAGGPQHF.

The chain employs TRBV5-1 and TRBJ2-3, with 10 bases matching TRBD2. The junction had 6 bases not matched to a gene; V was cut back by 4 bases and J by 1 base. Looked up from germline, CDR1 is SGHRS and CDR2 is YFSETQ. The CDR3 runs to 16 residues. CDR3 sequence (DNA): TGCGCCAGCAGCGTCAGCGGGAGGGCAGGCACAGATACGCAGTATTTT. It translates to CASSVSGRAGTDTQYF. Filled out from reference TRBV5-1 and TRBJ2-3, the complete variable domain reads KAGVTQTPRYLIKTRGQQVTLSCSPISGHRSVSWYQQTPGQGLQFLFEYFSETQRNKGNFPGRFSGRQFSNSRSEMNVSTLELGDSALYLCASSVSGRAGTDTQYFGPGTRLTVL.

The V call is TRBV14, the J call TRBJ2-1, with 10 bases that match TRBD2. J was trimmed by 8 bases and V by 2 bases; bases with no gene match: 9. The CDR3 totals 16 residues. From germline, CDR1 is SGHDN and CDR2 FVKESK. The CDR3 sequence is CASSQWLAGVIDEQFF. For the CDR3, the DNA is TGTGCCAGCAGCCAATGGCTAGCGGGAGTAATCGATGAGCAGTTCTTC.

The genes are TRBV6-2 or TRBV6-3 and TRBJ2-2; 9 positions match TRBD1. The CDR3 loop spans 17 amino acids. CDR1 is MNHEY, CDR2 SVGEGT, per germline. V trimming: 7 bases; J trimming: 5 bases; junction bases outside the gene matches: 14. The CDR3: CASTPEGTGKVTGELFF. CDR3 in DNA: TGTGCCAGCACCCCGGAAGGGACAGGGAAAGTTACCGGGGAGCTGTTTTTT.

The rearrangement links TRBV5-1 to TRBJ2-2; the D gene is possibly TRBD1 (8 bases). The germline V gene has CDR1 SGHRS and CDR2 YFSETQ. This CDR3 comprises 16 residues. Trimming left V 2 bases short and J 6 bases short, with 17 bases between. CDR3 nucleotide sequence: TGCGCCAGCAGCTTAGGCGACAGGGGAGGGGCCGGGGAGCTGTTTTTT. It codes for CASSLGDRGGAGELFF.

This clone was counted a single time. The chain joins TRBV29-1 to TRBJ2-2, with D possibly TRBD1 on 6 matching bases. V dropped 6 bases and J dropped 1 base, with 15 bases sitting between them. The V gene's germline CDR1 is SQVTM and CDR2 ANQGSEA. The CDR3 sequence is 15 residues long. CDR3 amino acids: CSVNRVGENTGELFF. In DNA form, the CDR3 reads TGCAGCGTGAACAGGGTTGGTGAGAACACCGGGGAGCTGTTTTTT.

V gene TRBV5-4 combines with J gene TRBJ2-2; D unclear. Germline V lookup: CDR1 SGHNT, CDR2 YYREEE (reference sequence). V was pared by 4 bases and J by 0 bases, with 10 bases between. The CDR3 totals 15 residues. The CDR3 DNA follows: TGTGCCAGCAGCGCGAAGCAGGCGAACACCGGGGAGCTGTTTTTT. It translates to CASSAKQANTGELFF.

The sample holds one count of this clone. The chain recombines TRBV6-2 or TRBV6-3 with TRBJ2-3, with a tentative D call TRBD2 (6 bases). Germline V gives CDR1 MNHEY, CDR2 SVGEGT. With 7 bases removed from V and 1 base from J, the gap between germline ends came to 18 bases. This CDR3 is 16 amino acids long. This CDR3 is CASNPGLREGTDTQYF. The DNA for the CDR3 is TGTGCCAGCAACCCCGGGTTGCGGGAAGGCACAGATACGCAGTATTTT.

The chain carries TRBV11-2 and TRBJ2-1; 7 positions match TRBD2. J lost 5 bases, V lost 2 bases, and 18 bases had no gene match. Looked up from germline, CDR1 is SGHAT and CDR2 is FQNNGV. The length of the CDR3 is 19 residues. CDR3 residues: CASSLSSIGLARGDNEQFF. In nucleotides, the CDR3 is TGTGCCAGCAGCTTATCATCCATCGGGCTAGCCCGGGGGGACAATGAGCAGTTCTTC.

The rearrangement links TRBV28 to TRBJ1-4, with D perhaps matching TRBD1 (5 bases). This CDR3 region has 17 residues. Germline assignment: CDR1 MDHEN and CDR2 SYDVKM. The V and J ends lost 2 bases and 2 bases respectively, with 15 bases between them. The CDR3 here is CASSLGPGGDTNEKLFF. For the CDR3, the DNA is TGTGCCAGCAGTTTAGGCCCCGGGGGGGATACTAATGAAAAACTGTTTTTT.

This clone was found once. This chain connects TRBV5-1 to TRBJ1-5; TRBD1 is a possible D gene (6 bases). The length of the CDR3 is 13 residues. Germline V gene sequence: CDR1 SGHRS, CDR2 YFSETQ. The V and J ends lost 8 bases and 0 bases respectively, with 9 bases between them. DNA for the CDR3: TGCGCCAGTAGGACAGATAGCAATCAGCCCCAGCATTTT. It encodes CASRTDSNQPQHF.

The gene calls are TRBV5-1 and TRBJ1-2, with D possibly being TRBD1 (5 bases). CDR3 length equals 15 residues. Per the germline V gene, CDR1 is SGHRS and CDR2 is YFSETQ. The V gene lost 1 base and the J gene lost 0 bases, with 10 bases spanning the gap. The CDR3 DNA is TGCGCCAGCAGCTTGATTCAGGGATCTAACTATGGCTACACCTTC. This codes for CASSLIQGSNYGYTF.

The V and J genes are TRBV11-3 and TRBJ2-2; the D gene is possibly TRBD1 (6 bases). V shed 5 bases and J shed 6 bases, with 10 bases lying between them. The CDR3 runs to 13 residues. Germline lookup yields CDR1 SGHNT and CDR2 YENEEA. DNA of the CDR3: TGTGCCAGCAGCCTAACAGGGTCCGGGGAGCTGTTTTTT. Translated, it gives CASSLTGSGELFF.

The chain is built from TRBV7-9 and TRBJ1-1, with D unresolved. The CDR3 sequence is 12 residues long. Trimming took 5 bases from V and 6 from J, leaving 10 bases between them. Germline V lookup: CDR1 SEHNR, CDR2 FQNEAQ (reference sequence). The CDR3 DNA reads as TGTGCCAGCAGCCCTCAGTTCCCTGAAGCTTTCTTT. Translation: CASSPQFPEAFF.

The rearrangement joins TRBV27 to TRBJ2-7; 7 bases are a match to TRBD1. Unmatched junction bases numbered 4, after V lost 5 bases and J lost 0 bases. Per germline, CDR1 MNHEY and CDR2 SMNVEV (reference sequence). The CDR3 extends over 14 amino acids. This CDR3 is CASSPTGSSYEQYF. CDR3 DNA sequence: TGTGCCAGCAGTCCGACAGGGAGCTCCTACGAGCAGTACTTC.

The rearrangement uses TRBV28 and TRBJ1-6; no clear D gene. The CDR3 covers 15 residues. Per germline, CDR1 MDHEN and CDR2 SYDVKM. Trimming cost V 4 bases and J 1 base, with 8 bases left between them. The CDR3 here is CASSSPRSYNSPLHF. The CDR3 DNA sequence: TGTGCCAGCAGTTCGCCGCGATCCTATAATTCACCCCTCCACTTT.

The CDR3 is CASSPGLAGNNEQFF. The CDR3 nucleotides are TGTGCCAGCAGCCCAGGACTAGCGGGTAACAATGAGCAGTTCTTC. V gene TRBV11-3 combines with J gene TRBJ2-1; 11 bases map to TRBD2. The CDR3 consists of 15 residues. V lost 5 bases, J lost 5 bases, and 5 bases stayed unmatched. The germline CDR1 and CDR2 sequences are SGHNT and YENEEA.

The CDR3 DNA reads as TGTGCCATCAGTGAGACAGGGGATGGCTACACCTTC. This codes for CAISETGDGYTF. The chain couples TRBV10-3 to TRBJ1-2, with 7 positions matching TRBD1. This CDR3 spans 12 amino acids. Germline V gene lookup returns CDR1 ENHRY and CDR2 SYGVKD. Germline trimming cut 2 bases from V and 6 bases from J; bases unmatched to any gene: 0.

This clone has only a few counts. J is TRBJ1-2 and V is TRBV28, with D perhaps TRBD1 (6 bases). The germline V gene encodes CDR1 MDHEN and CDR2 SYDVKM. The germline V and J ends were trimmed by 5 bases and 1 base, with 17 bases remaining between them. CDR3 length: 16 amino acids. The CDR3 loop reads CASSPRGASRNYGYTF. CDR3 DNA: TGTGCCAGCAGTCCGCGGGGGGCCTCCCGTAACTATGGCTACACCTTC.

The chain employs TRBV6-2 or TRBV6-3 and TRBJ1-1; 7 nucleotides line up with TRBD1. The CDR3 loop spans 17 amino acids. With 3 bases clipped from V and 2 bases from J, the junction kept 12 bases outside the gene matches. Germline CDR1 MNHEY, CDR2 SVGEGT. CDR3 residues: CASSYPTGWEFNTEAFF. In DNA, the CDR3 is TGTGCCAGCAGTTATCCGACAGGGTGGGAATTTAACACTGAAGCTTTCTTT.

This rearrangement joins TRBV6-5 to TRBJ1-3, with a tentative D call TRBD1 (5 bases). Trimming cost V 5 bases and J 1 base, with 9 bases left between them. The CDR3 extends over 14 amino acids. Germline CDR1 is MNHEY and CDR2 is SVGAGI. In nucleotides, the CDR3 is TGTGCCAGCAGTCGGGCAGGGTCTGGAAACACCATATATTTT. Protein sequence: CASSRAGSGNTIYF.

The chain is built from TRBV7-2 and TRBJ1-1, with D maybe TRBD1 (5 bases). Germline loops: CDR1 SGHTA, CDR2 FQGNSA. V shed 4 bases and J shed 0 bases, with 6 bases lying between them. CDR3 length: 13 amino acids. CDR3 coding DNA: TGTGCCAGCAGCTCGACAGTGAACACTGAAGCTTTCTTT. Its translation is CASSSTVNTEAFF.

This sequence joins TRBV4-2 and TRBJ1-1; TRBD1 matches 8 bases. Losses at the gene ends were 6 bases for V and 1 base for J; bases not matched to a gene: 4. The CDR3 runs 14 residues. Germline V gene data show CDR1 as LGHNA and CDR2 as YNFKEQ. The CDR3 bases are TGTGCCAGCAGACCCGGACAGGGGAACACTGAAGCTTTCTTT. It yields the protein CASRPGQGNTEAFF.

The chain is built from TRBV3-1 (or the pseudogene TRBV3-2) and TRBJ1-6; D ambiguous. CDR3 length: 13 residues. V lost 10 bases to trimming and J lost 6 bases, with 13 bases between them. In germline, CDR1 is LGHDT, CDR2 YNNKEL (reference sequence). Here the CDR3 DNA reads TGTGCCACTCTCCGAGAGGTTAATTCACCCCTCCACTTT. Its translation is CATLREVNSPLHF.

The chain couples TRBV7-3 to TRBJ2-3; 11 bases are a match to TRBD2. The CDR3 is 16 residues long. Germline trimming cut 4 bases from V and 1 base from J; bases unmatched to any gene: 4. Germline V gene data show CDR1 as SGHTA and CDR2 as FQGTGA. The DNA for the CDR3 is TGTGCCAGCAGCTCTGGACTAGCGGGCCGCACAGATACGCAGTATTTT. Amino acid sequence: CASSSGLAGRTDTQYF.

The gene calls are TRBV9 and TRBJ1-6, with 7 bases aligning to TRBD1. The CDR3 length is 14 residues. Per germline, CDR1 SGDLS and CDR2 YYNGEE. V was clipped by 0 bases and J by 8 bases; unmatched bases: 2. Written as DNA, the CDR3 is TGTGCCAGCAGCGTAGGACAGGGAGATTCACCCCTCCACTTT. Protein product: CASSVGQGDSPLHF.

V and J are TRBV3-1 (or the pseudogene TRBV3-2) and TRBJ1-4; D remains unclear. The V gene lost 4 bases and the J gene lost 8 bases, with 20 bases spanning the gap. Germline V gene sequence: CDR1 LGHDT, CDR2 YNNKEL (reference sequence). This CDR3 is 16 amino acids long. The DNA for the CDR3 is TGTGCCAGCAGCCGGAGGGTAATGTGGAGCGGCGAAAAACTGTTTTTT. Its protein is CASSRRVMWSGEKLFF.